Below are 31 T cell receptor beta chains sequenced from a single sample in a study of blood T cell repertoires in COVID-19. Measured with immunoSEQ multiplex PCR; TCRdb has only the in-frame clones, and not every one. This table has 140,000 to 150,000 clones, 85% to 90% appearing once. Sequences were obtained from peripheral blood. The receptors derive from a woman aged 55 to 70 with active COVID-19.

This clone appeared a few times. The rearrangement joins TRBV5-1 to TRBJ2-2, with D perhaps matching TRBD2 (5 bases). The V gene's germline CDR1 is SGHRS and CDR2 YFSETQ. The ends were cut back, 4 bases at V and 7 bases at J, with 23 bases in the middle. This CDR3 is 17 amino acids long. The CDR3 is CASSETVLVSTVGELFF. Written as DNA, the CDR3 is TGCGCCAGCAGCGAGACCGTACTAGTTTCTACCGTCGGGGAGCTGTTTTTT.

J is TRBJ2-7 and V is TRBV5-1, with TRBD2 matching over 13 bases. CDR1 is SGHRS, CDR2 YFSETQ, per germline. J lost 2 bases, V lost 0 bases, and 14 bases had no gene match. CDR3 length: 20 amino acids. The CDR3 loop is CASSLERTGGTSGRAYEQYF. CDR3 DNA: TGCGCCAGCAGCTTGGAGAGGACAGGGGGTACTAGCGGGAGGGCCTACGAGCAGTACTTC.

The rearrangement links TRBV15 to TRBJ2-1, with TRBD2 matching over 11 bases. The germline gives CDR1 LNHNV, CDR2 YYDKDF (reference sequence). With 11 bases clipped from V and 7 bases from J, the junction kept 22 bases outside the gene matches. The CDR3 runs to 18 residues. The CDR3 protein is CASPPPNGLAGGGNEQFF. CDR3 coding DNA: TGTGCCTCACCCCCACCTAACGGCTTAGCGGGAGGGGGGAATGAGCAGTTCTTC.

The genes are TRBV4-3 and TRBJ2-2, with 11 bases fitting TRBD2. V shed 0 bases and J 4 bases; nucleotides not matched to a gene: 19. CDR1 is LGHNA and CDR2 is YSLEER in the germline V gene. CDR3 size: 22 residues. The DNA for the CDR3 is TGCGCCAGCAGCCAAGAGGGCGGGACTAGCGGAATAAGCCTCCAAGTCACCGGGGAGCTGTTTTTT. Translation: CASSQEGGTSGISLQVTGELFF.

The gene calls are TRBV6-5 and TRBJ1-6, with a possible D match to TRBD1 (5 bases). CDR3 length: 14 residues. With 4 bases removed from V and 9 bases from J, the gap between germline ends came to 13 bases. CDR1 MNHEY and CDR2 SVGAGI come from the germline V gene. The CDR3 region is CASSSEGPSSPLHF. CDR3 in DNA: TGTGCCAGCAGTTCGGAGGGGCCCAGTTCACCCCTCCACTTT.

This chain connects TRBV7-2 to TRBJ2-3, with 9 bases matching TRBD2. The CDR3 loop spans 15 amino acids. Germline-derived CDR1 and CDR2 are SGHTA and FQGNSA. With V trimmed by 1 base and J by 3 bases, 2 bases remained unmatched. The DNA of the CDR3 is TGTGCCAGCAGCTTAGGCGGGAGGGGGACAGATACGCAGTATTTT. It encodes CASSLGGRGTDTQYF.

CDR3 protein: CASTPRPGFNEQYF. The CDR3 DNA is TGTGCCAGTACCCCACGTCCAGGGTTCAACGAGCAGTACTTC. This rearrangement joins TRBV19 to TRBJ2-7; D is possibly TRBD1 (5 bases). CDR1 and CDR2 from the germline V gene are LNHDA and SQIVND (reference sequence). The CDR3 loop spans 14 amino acids. The V end was cut by 7 bases, the J end by 5 bases, with 18 bases between.

Details on this clone: The junction differs from germline at one of its ends, possibly a read error. This chain links TRBV5-1 with TRBJ2-5; 13 bases are a match to TRBD2. This CDR3 has 16 residues. Germline V gene sequence: CDR1 SGHRS, CDR2 YFSETQ. The CDR3 sequence: CAGSDGLAGVRETQYF. The DNA of the CDR3 is TGCGCCGGCAGCGACGGACTAGCGGGAGTAAGGGAGACCCAGTACTTC.

This clone was recorded only once. V is TRBV28 and J is TRBJ2-6; 7 bases fit TRBD1. Germline V gene lookup returns CDR1 MDHEN and CDR2 SYDVKM. V gave up 6 bases and J gave up 10 bases; unmatched junction bases: 12. CDR3 length equals 15 residues. The CDR3 here is CASRPSKGQTNVLTF. The CDR3, as DNA: TGTGCCAGCAGGCCCTCAAAGGGACAGACGAACGTCCTGACTTTC.

This chain joins TRBV29-1 and TRBJ1-1; 10 bases map to TRBD1. CDR1 SQVTM and CDR2 ANQGSEA come from the germline V gene. The CDR3 spans 14 residues. J lost 3 bases, V lost 7 bases, and 8 bases had no gene match. The CDR3 DNA sequence: TGCAGCGCCTGGGACAGGGGCGGGGACACTGAAGCTTTCTTT. Protein product: CSAWDRGGDTEAFF.

The V call is TRBV5-4, the J call TRBJ2-1; perhaps TRBD1 as D (6 bases). From germline, CDR1 is SGHNT and CDR2 YYREEE (reference sequence). CDR3 length: 15 residues. Trimming shortened V by 0 bases and J by 8 bases, and 15 bases separated the two germline ends. CDR3 nucleotide sequence: TGTGCCAGCAGCTTGGGGGGACAATACAGCGATGAGCAGTTCTTC. Encoded protein: CASSLGGQYSDEQFF.

This rearrangement joins TRBV7-2 to TRBJ2-1; TRBD2 is a possible D gene (5 bases). In germline, CDR1 is SGHTA, CDR2 FQGNSA. V was cut by 0 bases and J by 5 bases, with 8 bases left in between. This CDR3 contains 14 residues. DNA of the CDR3: TGTGCCAGCAGCTTAGCCGGACTTGACAATGAGCAGTTCTTC. Its protein is CASSLAGLDNEQFF.

The rearrangement uses TRBV14 and TRBJ2-1; 15 nucleotides line up with TRBD2. After removal of 1 base from V and 7 bases from J, the junction contained 11 bases not matched to a gene. The CDR3 runs to 19 residues. CDR1 and CDR2 from the germline V gene are SGHDN and FVKESK. CDR3 sequence: CASSQADGLAGGSGNEQFF. The CDR3 region has the DNA TGTGCCAGCAGCCAAGCGGACGGACTAGCGGGAGGGTCGGGTAATGAGCAGTTCTTC.

This sequence joins TRBV28 and TRBJ1-4; 7 bases match TRBD1. CDR1 and CDR2 (germline): MDHEN, SYDVKM. CDR3 length equals 13 residues. After removal of 6 bases from V and 8 bases from J, the junction contained 6 bases not matched to a gene. The CDR3 DNA reads TGTGCCAGCAGGAACAGGGGCCAGGAAAAACTGTTTTTT. Protein: CASRNRGQEKLFF.

J is TRBJ2-3 and V is TRBV29-1, with D maybe TRBD1 (5 bases). The CDR3 totals 12 residues. Germline assignment: CDR1 SQVTM and CDR2 ANQGSEA. The V gene lost 3 bases and the J gene lost 8 bases, with 12 bases spanning the gap. CDR3 residues: CSVDRAHTTQYF. The DNA of the CDR3 is TGCAGCGTTGACAGGGCGCACACTACGCAGTATTTT.

The gene calls are TRBV7-9 and TRBJ2-1; 7 bases map to TRBD1. The trim removed 2 bases at V and 15 bases at J, leaving 13 bases unmatched. Germline V gene data show CDR1 as SEHNR and CDR2 as FQNEAQ (reference sequence). The CDR3 is 14 amino acids. The CDR3: CASSLTPRQGRMFF. Written as DNA, the CDR3 is TGTGCCAGCAGCTTAACCCCCCGACAGGGTCGTATGTTCTTC. Full variable domain (missing parts from reference TRBV7-9 and TRBJ2-1): DTGVSQNPRHKITKRGQNVTFRCDPISEHNRLYWYRQTLGQGPEFLTYFQNEAQLEKSRLLSDRFSAERPKGSFSTLEIQRTEQGDSAMYLCASSLTPRQGRMFFGPGTRLTVL.

The chain recombines TRBV6-2 or TRBV6-3 with TRBJ1-1; D ambiguous. Trimming took 2 bases from V and 1 from J, leaving 11 bases between them. Per germline, CDR1 MNHEY and CDR2 SVGEGT. The CDR3 has 15 amino acids. The CDR3 loop is CASSYGSSRNTEAFF. The CDR3 DNA is TGTGCCAGCAGTTACGGTAGTTCGCGGAACACTGAAGCTTTCTTT.

This chain links TRBV2 with TRBJ2-7; 12 bases are a match to TRBD2. The CDR3 runs to 17 residues. With V trimmed by 7 bases and J by 4 bases, 14 bases remained unmatched. CDR1 is SNHLY, CDR2 FYNNEI, per germline. The DNA for the CDR3 is TGTGCCAGCACCCGGGCGGGGCGACTAGCGGGAGATTACGAGCAGTACTTC. Its translation: CASTRAGRLAGDYEQYF.

This chain joins TRBV19 and TRBJ2-1; 12 bases match TRBD2. The CDR3 length is 15 residues. J lost 6 bases, V lost 8 bases, and 8 bases had no gene match. Germline lookup yields CDR1 LNHDA and CDR2 SQIVND (reference sequence). CDR3 bases: TGTGCCAGTGGCTTACTAGCGGGAGGAAGCAATGAGCAGTTCTTC. Protein sequence: CASGLLAGGSNEQFF. Full variable domain (rest looked up from reference TRBV19 and TRBJ2-1): DGGITQSPKYLFRKEGQNVTLSCEQNLNHDAMYWYRQDPGQGLRLIYYSQIVNDFQKGDIAEGYSVSREKKESFPLTVTSAQKNPTAFYLCASGLLAGGSNEQFFGPGTRLTVL.

This clone was counted a single time. The V and J genes are TRBV6-2 or TRBV6-3 and TRBJ2-2, with TRBD1 identical over 7 bases. The CDR3 contains 16 residues. V lost 5 bases and J lost 6; bases outside the gene matches: 12. Germline CDR1 and CDR2: MNHEY and SVGEGT. CDR3 nucleotide sequence: TGTGCCAGCAGTAACAGGGGAAGAAGTCAGGCCGGGGAGCTGTTTTTT. Protein: CASSNRGRSQAGELFF.

The V gene is TRBV28, the J gene TRBJ2-7; TRBD2 might be the D (5 bases). The V gene's germline CDR1 is MDHEN and CDR2 SYDVKM. The CDR3 contains 12 residues. Trimming stripped 7 bases from V and 7 bases from J, with 14 bases between. Written as DNA, the CDR3 is TGTGCCAGCACGAGAGGGATGAGTGAGCAGTACTTC. Translation gives CASTRGMSEQYF.

The sample holds one count of this clone. The gene calls are TRBV18 and TRBJ2-3; 7 bases match TRBD2. From germline, CDR1 is KGHSH and CDR2 LQKENI. The J segment lost 4 bases and the V segment lost 2 bases, leaving 6 bases of the junction unmatched. There are 15 residues in the CDR3. CDR3 DNA: TGTGCCAGCTCACCAAGGCTAGCGGCTGCAGATACGCAGTATTTT. Protein product: CASSPRLAAADTQYF. The whole variable domain, remainder taken from reference TRBV18 and TRBJ2-3, is NAGVMQNPRHLVRRRGQEARLRCSPMKGHSHVYWYRQLPEEGLKFMVYLQKENIIDESGMPKERFSAEFPKEGPSILRIQQVVRGDSAAYFCASSPRLAAADTQYFGPGTRLTVL.

The chain combines TRBV9 with TRBJ2-2; 11 bases are a match to TRBD2. Germline-derived CDR1 and CDR2 are SGDLS and YYNGEE. J gave up 3 bases and V 1 base, and 11 bases lay outside the gene matches. The CDR3 is 19 amino acids. The DNA of the CDR3 is TGTGCCAGCAGCGTACGAGGGACTAGCGGATGGGGAGACACCGGGGAGCTGTTTTTT. Its protein is CASSVRGTSGWGDTGELFF.

This chain connects TRBV7-9 to TRBJ1-1, with 12 positions matching TRBD1. Trimming took 6 bases from V and 4 from J; bases not matched to a gene: 3. The CDR3 runs to 14 residues. Germline CDR1 reads SEHNR; CDR2 reads FQNEAQ (reference sequence). This CDR3 is CASRGTGGFTEAFF. CDR3 DNA: TGTGCCAGCAGGGGGACAGGGGGCTTCACTGAAGCTTTCTTT.

The rearrangement joins TRBV12-3 or TRBV12-4 to TRBJ1-5, with unresolved D. The CDR3 is made up of 12 amino acids. Trimming removed 1 base from V and 6 bases from J, with 4 bases in between. The CDR3 reads CASSLGGQPQHF. The CDR3, as DNA: TGTGCCAGCAGTTTAGGAGGTCAGCCCCAGCATTTT.

The rearrangement joins TRBV9 to TRBJ2-2, with 8 bases aligning to TRBD2. The J segment lost 7 bases and the V segment lost 1 base, leaving 9 bases of the junction unmatched. The germline V gene encodes CDR1 SGDLS and CDR2 YYNGEE. The CDR3 has 16 residues. CDR3 loop: CASSVTGTRTVGELFF. The CDR3, as DNA: TGTGCCAGCAGCGTAACGGGGACTAGAACGGTCGGGGAGCTGTTTTTT.

Only one count was recorded for this clone. The V call is TRBV27, the J call TRBJ2-7; 9 bases fit TRBD2. The CDR3 has 13 residues. Trimming at V came to 6 bases and at J to 4 bases, leaving 4 bases not matched to a gene. From germline, CDR1 is MNHEY and CDR2 SMNVEV (reference sequence). The CDR3 here is CASRGLASYEQYF. The CDR3 bases are TGTGCCAGCAGGGGACTAGCATCGTACGAGCAGTACTTC.

The chain couples TRBV6-6 to TRBJ2-7; 9 bases map to TRBD1. Germline V gives CDR1 MNHNY, CDR2 SVGAGI (reference sequence). This CDR3 is 15 amino acids long. V lost 5 bases and J lost 3; bases outside the gene matches: 8. CDR3: CASSRSGQGGYEQYF. The CDR3 coding sequence is TGTGCCAGCAGTCGATCGGGACAGGGCGGCTACGAGCAGTACTTC.

The gene calls are TRBV7-9 and TRBJ1-4, with 7 nucleotides matching TRBD1. The junction had 10 bases not matched to a gene; V was cut back by 2 bases and J by 7 bases. The germline CDR1 and CDR2 sequences are SEHNR and FQNEAQ (reference sequence). The CDR3 extends over 16 amino acids. CDR3 residues: CASSLNTGEEAEKLFF. CDR3 DNA: TGTGCCAGCAGCTTAAATACAGGGGAAGAGGCTGAAAAACTGTTTTTT.

V and J are TRBV6-1 and TRBJ1-2; D unclear. Trimming removed 2 bases from V and 5 bases from J, with 12 bases in between. Germline V gene lookup returns CDR1 MNHNS and CDR2 SASEGT. CDR3 length: 14 residues. CDR3 sequence (DNA): TGTGCCAGCAGTGAACTGGGCCGGATTTATGGCTACACCTTC. It is translated as CASSELGRIYGYTF.

The chain uses TRBV4-3 and TRBJ2-2; 12 bases map to TRBD2. V lost 1 base, J lost 8 bases, and 2 bases stayed unmatched. This CDR3 contains 15 residues. Germline CDR1 reads LGHNA; CDR2 reads YSLEER. CDR3: CASSQATSGRGELFF. The CDR3 coding sequence is TGCGCCAGCAGCCAAGCCACTAGCGGGAGGGGGGAGCTGTTTTTT.